This is a list of T cell receptor beta chains from one sample in a study of control samples from healthy donors and cancer patients. Assay used: immunoSEQ multiplex PCR; TCRdb lists only in-frame clones, some missing. Of approximately 170,000 clones detected, 91% appear once; the ten largest clones hold approximately 1.6%. The sequenced sample consisted of blood. The source of these receptors is a young woman in good health. Both conserved end residues are part of each CDR3. The D gene is left open where the match is weak. The size entry is marked missing in some rows and otherwise reads once, few, many or a size class.

TRBJ2-3 . 16 TRBV15 . CATSGAQRRGSDTQYF TGTGCCACCAGCGGGGCCCAAAGGAGGGGGTCAGATACGCAGTATTTT
TRBJ1-1 TRBD1 14 TRBV5-6 . CASSLGGGGTEAFF TGTGCCAGCAGCTTGGGAGGGGGCGGCACTGAAGCTTTCTTT
TRBJ2-7 . 15 TRBV3-1/TRBV3-2 . CASSQGTISSYEQYF TGTGCCAGCAGCCAAGGGACGATTAGCTCCTACGAGCAGTACTTC
TRBJ1-2 TRBD1 13 TRBV4-3 . CASSQDRNYGYTF TGCGCCAGCAGCCAGGACAGGAACTATGGCTACACCTTC
TRBJ2-7 . 12 TRBV7-2 . CASSWQGYEQYF TGTGCCAGCAGCTGGCAGGGATACGAGCAGTACTTC
TRBJ2-7 TRBD2 16 TRBV5-1 . CASSRGLAGESYEQYF TGCGCCAGCAGCCGAGGACTAGCGGGAGAATCCTACGAGCAGTACTTC
TRBJ2-5 . 15 TRBV7-9 . CASSLAGGLQETQYF TGTGCCAGCAGCTTAGCGGGGGGCCTCCAAGAGACCCAGTACTTC
TRBJ1-2 . 14 TRBV4-2 . CASSQEEGGVGYTF TGTGCCAGCAGCCAAGAGGAGGGGGGAGTTGGCTACACCTTC
TRBJ2-7 . 13 TRBV28 . CASSLGTHYEQYF TGTGCCAGCAGTCTAGGGACACACTACGAGCAGTACTTC
TRBJ1-5 . 12 TRBV19 . CASSIGFQPQHF TGTGCCAGTAGTATCGGGTTTCAGCCCCAGCATTTT
TRBJ1-1 . 13 TRBV7-9 . CASSSTGNTEAFF TGTGCCAGCAGCTCTACAGGGAACACTGAAGCTTTCTTT
TRBJ2-2 . 13 TRBV9 . CASSVGSTGELFF TGTGCCAGCAGCGTAGGCAGCACCGGGGAGCTGTTTTTT
TRBJ2-2 . 16 TRBV6-4 . CASSDSSGENTGELFF TGTGCCAGCAGTGACTCTAGCGGAGAGAACACCGGGGAGCTGTTTTTT
TRBJ1-6 . 14 TRBV7-3 . CASSLGRGGSPLHF TGTGCCAGCAGCTTAGGTCGGGGTGGGTCACCCCTCCACTTT
TRBJ2-1 TRBD2 15 TRBV19 . CASSSTSGSMDEQFF TGTGCCAGTAGTTCGACTAGCGGGAGTATGGATGAGCAGTTCTTC
TRBJ2-5 . 15 TRBV28 . CASSLASAHQETQYF TGTGCCAGCAGCCTAGCTAGCGCGCACCAAGAGACCCAGTACTTC
TRBJ2-7 TRBD2 15 TRBV28 once CASRPGLAGVHEQYF TGTGCCAGCAGACCGGGACTAGCGGGAGTACACGAGCAGTACTTC
TRBJ2-1 . 14 TRBV5-1 . CASSLVQVGGEQFF TGCGCCAGCAGCTTGGTACAGGTTGGGGGTGAGCAGTTCTTC
TRBJ1-6 . 13 TRBV2 . CASSGEGGSPLHF TGTGCCAGCAGTGGTGAGGGCGGTTCACCCCTCCACTTT
TRBJ2-7 . 12 TRBV20-1 . CSASRLVYEQYF TGCAGTGCTAGTCGGCTAGTCTACGAGCAGTACTTC
TRBJ1-5 . 14 TRBV21-1 . CASSKTGVNQPQHF TGTGCCAGCAGCAAGACAGGGGTTAATCAGCCCCAGCATTTT
TRBJ2-2 TRBD2 16 TRBV19 once CASSTRTSGRTGELFF TGTGCCAGTAGTACCCGGACTAGCGGGAGGACCGGGGAGCTGTTTTTT
TRBJ1-2 . 15 TRBV5-1 few CASSLGDNTNYGYTF TGCGCCAGCAGCCTTGGGGACAACACTAACTATGGCTACACCTTC
TRBJ1-2 . 11 TRBV2 . CASSYSYGYTF TGTGCCAGCAGTTACAGCTATGGCTACACCTTC
TRBJ1-4 . 15 TRBV28 . CASRSPGATNEKLFF TGTGCCAGCAGATCCCCAGGGGCAACTAATGAAAAACTGTTTTTT
TRBJ1-6 . 14 TRBV21-1 once CASSRGQGFSPLHF TGTGCCAGCAGCAGGGGCCAAGGGTTCTCACCCCTCCACTTT
TRBJ1-5 . 15 TRBV27 once CASSYTYRSNQPQHF TGTGCCAGCAGCTATACTTACAGGAGCAATCAGCCCCAGCATTTT
TRBJ2-7 . 13 TRBV23-1 . CASTGHSSYEQYF TGCGCCTCTACGGGACATTCTTCCTACGAGCAGTACTTC
TRBJ2-7 . 13 TRBV7-9 . CASSSGLSYEQYF TGTGCCAGCAGCTCGGGACTGTCCTACGAGCAGTACTTC
TRBJ1-1 . 14 TRBV7-2 . CASTIGRLGTEAFF TGTGCCAGCACCATAGGACGGTTGGGCACTGAAGCTTTCTTT
TRBJ1-4 . 13 TRBV19 once CASRTGFHEKLFF TGTGCCAGCAGAACAGGGTTTCATGAAAAACTGTTTTTT
TRBJ1-5 . 16 TRBV6-2/TRBV6-3 . CASSYPGAYSNQPQHF TGTGCCAGCAGTTATCCGGGGGCGTATAGCAATCAGCCCCAGCATTTT
TRBJ2-3 TRBD2 16 TRBV7-9 . CASSLGVAGRADTQYF TGTGCCAGCAGCTTAGGGGTAGCGGGACGGGCAGATACGCAGTATTTT
TRBJ1-1 . 15 TRBV6-1 . CASSEWGRVGTEAFF TGTGCCAGCAGTGAATGGGGCAGGGTTGGCACTGAAGCTTTCTTT
TRBJ2-7 . 13 TRBV7-3 . CASSQGPLYEQYF TGTGCCAGCAGCCAAGGACCTCTCTACGAGCAGTACTTC
TRBJ2-3 TRBD1 16 TRBV23-1 . CASSQAGTGLSDTQYF TGCGCCAGCAGTCAAGCCGGGACAGGGTTATCAGATACGCAGTATTTT